The TCR beta chain under discussion was sequenced for a study of beta chain features in type 1 diabetes. General study points: Moderate but significant shortening of TCRB CDR3s was recorded in all four CD4+ subsets from Type 1 diabetes patients. Researchers reported that naive, central memory and Treg TCRB repertoires appeared more similar in patients than in healthy donors. VDJ junctions from type 1 diabetes patients carried fewer insertions and larger deletions.

In this sample, this clone turned up many times. The target antigen is unknown. Expressed TCRB transcripts were sequenced, since all the RNA that had been isolated was reverse transcribed. Only in-frame clones appear in the TCRdb table, and some are missing; sequencing was by immunoSEQ multiplex PCR. The data show 200,000 to 250,000 clones, 9.6% seen once. In germline, CDR1 is SGDLS, CDR2 YYNGEE. Deletions cut 4 bases from V and 5 bases from J, with 16 bases between. The CDR3 is made up of 14 amino acids. Material for sequencing was naive CD4+ T cells from blood. The chain carries TRBV9 and TRBJ2-7, with D perhaps TRBD2 (6 bases). The source of this sequence is a woman aged 18-29 years in good health. For the CDR3, the DNA is TGTGCCAGCAGCCCCCTAGGAGGGACCCACGAGCAGTACTTC. Translating it yields CASSPLGGTHEQYF. Full variable domain (remainder filled in from reference TRBV9 and TRBJ2-7): DSGVTQTPKHLITATGQRVTLRCSPRSGDLSVYWYQQSLDQGLQFLIQYYNGEERAKGNILERFSAQQFPDLHSELNLSSLELGDSALYFCASSPLGGTHEQYFGPGTRLTVT.